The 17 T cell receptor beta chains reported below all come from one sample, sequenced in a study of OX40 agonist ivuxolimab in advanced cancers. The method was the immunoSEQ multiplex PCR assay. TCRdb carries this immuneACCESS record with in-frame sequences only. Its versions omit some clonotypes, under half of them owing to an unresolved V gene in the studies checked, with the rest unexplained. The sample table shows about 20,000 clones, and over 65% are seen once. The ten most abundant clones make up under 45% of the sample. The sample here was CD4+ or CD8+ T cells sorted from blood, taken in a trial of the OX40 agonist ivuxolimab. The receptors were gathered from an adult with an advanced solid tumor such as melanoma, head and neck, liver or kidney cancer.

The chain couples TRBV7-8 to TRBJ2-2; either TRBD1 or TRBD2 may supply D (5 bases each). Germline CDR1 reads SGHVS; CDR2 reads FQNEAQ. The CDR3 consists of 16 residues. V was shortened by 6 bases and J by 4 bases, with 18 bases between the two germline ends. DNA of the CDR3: TGTGCCAGCAGATATAGAGCGGTCGGGGCCACCGGGGAGCTGTTTTTT. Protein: CASRYRAVGATGELFF.

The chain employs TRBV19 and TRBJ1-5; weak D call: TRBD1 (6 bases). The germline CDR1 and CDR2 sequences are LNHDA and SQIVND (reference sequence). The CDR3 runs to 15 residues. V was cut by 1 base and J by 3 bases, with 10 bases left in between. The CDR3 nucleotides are TGTGCCAGTAGTATAGTTCCAGGGGTCAATCAGCCCCAGCATTTT. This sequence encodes CASSIVPGVNQPQHF.

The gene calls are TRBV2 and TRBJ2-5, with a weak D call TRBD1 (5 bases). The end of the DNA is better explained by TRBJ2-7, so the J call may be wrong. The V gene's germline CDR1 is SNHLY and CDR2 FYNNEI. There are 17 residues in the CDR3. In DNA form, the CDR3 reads TGTGCCAGCAGTGGTGGCATTTCTGGCCAGACAGTCTACGAGCAGTACTTC. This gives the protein CASSGGISGQTVYEQYF.

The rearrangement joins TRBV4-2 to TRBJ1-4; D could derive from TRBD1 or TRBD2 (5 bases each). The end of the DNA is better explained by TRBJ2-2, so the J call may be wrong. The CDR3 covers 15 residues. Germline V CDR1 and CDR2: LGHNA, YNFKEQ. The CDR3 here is CASSSERGAPAELFF. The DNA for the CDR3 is TGTGCCAGCAGCTCCGAGAGGGGCGCTCCGGCGGAGCTGTTTTTT.

The CDR3 reads CASSLGQGRSYEQYF. The CDR3 coding sequence is TGTGCCAGCAGCTTGGGGCAGGGGCGCTCCTACGAGCAGTACTTC. The chain couples TRBV7-9 to TRBJ2-7; the D gene is possibly TRBD1 (6 bases). Germline V CDR1 and CDR2: SEHNR, FQNEAQ (reference sequence). This CDR3 contains 15 residues. Trimming stripped 3 bases from V and 0 bases from J, with 12 bases between.

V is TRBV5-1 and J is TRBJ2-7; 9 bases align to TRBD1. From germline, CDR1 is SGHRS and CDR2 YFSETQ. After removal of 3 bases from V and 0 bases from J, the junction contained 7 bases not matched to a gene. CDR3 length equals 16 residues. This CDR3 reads CASSWGQGALSYEQYF. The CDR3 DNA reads TGCGCCAGCAGCTGGGGACAGGGAGCCCTCTCCTACGAGCAGTACTTC.

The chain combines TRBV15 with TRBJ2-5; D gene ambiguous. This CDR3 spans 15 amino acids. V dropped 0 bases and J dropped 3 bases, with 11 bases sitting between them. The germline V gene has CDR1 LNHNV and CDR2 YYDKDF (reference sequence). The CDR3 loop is CATSREGAVEETQYF. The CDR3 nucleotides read TGTGCCACCAGCAGAGAAGGAGCCGTGGAAGAGACCCAGTACTTC. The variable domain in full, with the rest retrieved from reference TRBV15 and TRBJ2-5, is DAMVIQNPRYQVTQFGKPVTLSCSQTLNHNVMYWYQQKSSQAPKLLFHYYDKDFNNEADTPDNFQSRRPNTSFCFLDIRSPGLGDTAMYLCATSREGAVEETQYFGPGTRLLVL.

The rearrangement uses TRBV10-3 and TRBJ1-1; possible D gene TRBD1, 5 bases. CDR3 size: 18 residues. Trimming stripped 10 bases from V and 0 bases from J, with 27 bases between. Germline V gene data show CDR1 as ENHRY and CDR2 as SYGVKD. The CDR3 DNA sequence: TGTGCCACCAAGGAGGGGCCTAAAGACAGTCGCATGAACACTGAAGCTTTCTTT. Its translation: CATKEGPKDSRMNTEAFF.

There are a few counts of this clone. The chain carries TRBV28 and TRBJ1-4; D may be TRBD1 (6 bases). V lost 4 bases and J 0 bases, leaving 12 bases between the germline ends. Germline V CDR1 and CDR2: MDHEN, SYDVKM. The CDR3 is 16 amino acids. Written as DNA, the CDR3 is TGTGCCAGCAGTTCCTTGGAGGGGGCAACTAATGAAAAACTGTTTTTT. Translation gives CASSSLEGATNEKLFF.

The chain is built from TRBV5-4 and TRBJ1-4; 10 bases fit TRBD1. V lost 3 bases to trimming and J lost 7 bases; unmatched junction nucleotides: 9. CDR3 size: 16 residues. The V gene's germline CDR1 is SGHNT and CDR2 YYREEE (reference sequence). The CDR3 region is CASSSRDRGGSEKLFF. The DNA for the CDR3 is TGTGCCAGCAGCTCACGGGACAGGGGTGGTAGTGAAAAACTGTTTTTT. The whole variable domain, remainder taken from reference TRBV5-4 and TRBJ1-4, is ETGVTQSPTHLIKTRGQQVTLRCSSQSGHNTVSWYQQALGQGPQFIFQYYREEENGRGNFPPRFSGLQFPNYSSELNVNALELDDSALYLCASSSRDRGGSEKLFFGSGTQLSVL.

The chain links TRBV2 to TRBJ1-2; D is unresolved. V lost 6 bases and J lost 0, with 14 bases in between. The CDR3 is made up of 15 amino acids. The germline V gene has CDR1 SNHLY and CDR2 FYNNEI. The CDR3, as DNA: TGTGCCAGCAGCCGGGCCGGGGTAGCTAACTATGGCTACACCTTC. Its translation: CASSRAGVANYGYTF.

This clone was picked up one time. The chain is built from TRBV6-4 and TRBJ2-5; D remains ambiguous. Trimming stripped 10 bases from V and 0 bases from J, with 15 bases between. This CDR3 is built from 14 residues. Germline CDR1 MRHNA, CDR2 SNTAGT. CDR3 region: CATPALVYQETQYF. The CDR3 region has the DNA TGTGCCACCCCGGCTTTGGTGTACCAAGAGACCCAGTACTTC.

The CDR3 region is CASSYRAGPNQPQHF. The CDR3 bases are TGTGCCAGCAGTTACCGTGCAGGGCCAAATCAGCCCCAGCATTTT. The gene calls are TRBV6-6 and TRBJ1-5, with D possibly being TRBD1 (5 bases). The germline CDR1 and CDR2 sequences are MNHNY and SVGAGI (reference sequence). This CDR3 has 15 amino acids. V was clipped by 2 bases and J by 4 bases, with 12 bases between them.

The CDR3 coding sequence is TGTGCCAGCAGGAAATTGGGCGGGGAGAACACCGGGGAGCTGTTTTTT. It yields the protein CASRKLGGENTGELFF. This rearrangement joins TRBV6-4 to TRBJ2-2, with D maybe TRBD2 (6 bases). The germline gives CDR1 MRHNA, CDR2 SNTAGT. This CDR3 contains 16 residues. V was clipped by 6 bases and J by 1 base, with 15 bases between them.

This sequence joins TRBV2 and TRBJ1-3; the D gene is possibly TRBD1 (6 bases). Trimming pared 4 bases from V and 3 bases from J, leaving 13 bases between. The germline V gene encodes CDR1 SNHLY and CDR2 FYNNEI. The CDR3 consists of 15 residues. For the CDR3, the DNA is TGTGCCAGCAGTGTCGGGGGGCTAGGTGGAAACACCATATATTTT. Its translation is CASSVGGLGGNTIYF.

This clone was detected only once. The CDR3 loop is CASSSLGREQFF. DNA of the CDR3: TGTGCCAGCAGCTCTCTGGGCAGGGAGCAGTTCTTC. The chain couples TRBV11-2 to TRBJ2-1; D ambiguous. Deletions cut 4 bases from V and 10 bases from J, with 11 bases between. Germline lookup yields CDR1 SGHAT and CDR2 FQNNGV. CDR3 length: 12 amino acids.

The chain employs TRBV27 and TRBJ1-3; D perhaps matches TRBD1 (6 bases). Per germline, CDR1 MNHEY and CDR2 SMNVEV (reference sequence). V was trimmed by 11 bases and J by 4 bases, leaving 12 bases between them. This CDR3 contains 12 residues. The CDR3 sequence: CAVQGTGNTIYF. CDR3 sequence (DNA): TGTGCCGTACAGGGAACAGGAAACACCATATATTTT.